The next 27 T cell receptor beta chains were all read from a single sample in a study of sequential checkpoint blockade in melanoma. Treatment: randomized to nivolumab then ipilimumab (arm A) or the reverse (arm B). The data were produced by immunoSEQ multiplex PCR, yet TCRdb's version contains in-frame clones alone and is incomplete. Of about 6,200 clones in the sample, roughly 57% were seen once. Sequencing was performed on CD8+ T cells sorted from blood (inferred from file names), taken from a patient given nivolumab and ipilimumab in sequence. Receptors originate from a human donor with melanoma.

The gene calls are TRBV29-1 and TRBJ1-2; tentatively, D is TRBD1 (6 bases). This CDR3 region has 12 residues. Germline V CDR1 and CDR2: SQVTM, ANQGSEA. V was pared by 8 bases and J by 4 bases, with 14 bases between. CDR3 nucleotide sequence: TGCAGCACTCCACAGGGCAGCTATGGCTACACCTTC. Its translation is CSTPQGSYGYTF.

The chain combines TRBV28 with TRBJ1-4; 10 nucleotides match TRBD1. Germline CDR1 is MDHEN and CDR2 is SYDVKM. There are 15 residues in the CDR3. With 5 bases clipped from V and 2 bases from J, the junction kept 2 bases outside the gene matches. CDR3 in amino acids: CASSGDRGTNEKLFF. The CDR3 DNA is TGTGCCAGCAGTGGGGACAGGGGCACTAATGAAAAACTGTTTTTT.

The chain couples TRBV7-9 to TRBJ2-1; TRBD1 matches at 8 bases. The CDR3 loop spans 11 amino acids. CDR1 and CDR2 (germline): SEHNR, FQNEAQ (reference sequence). The V and J ends lost 3 bases and 15 bases, in that order; junction bases with no gene match: 4. The CDR3 DNA reads as TGTGCCAGCAGCTTTCGACAGGGGACGTTCTTC. It codes for CASSFRQGTFF.

The chain combines TRBV7-6 with TRBJ2-1; a possible D gene is TRBD2 (5 bases). The CDR3 contains 14 residues. Germline V gives CDR1 SGHVS, CDR2 FNYEAQ. The V gene lost 5 bases and the J gene lost 0 bases, with 8 bases spanning the gap. The CDR3 sequence: CASSEAGSYNEQFF. The CDR3 DNA reads as TGTGCCAGCAGCGAGGCGGGCTCCTACAATGAGCAGTTCTTC.

Only one count was recorded for this clone. The V and J genes are TRBV28 and TRBJ2-6; D gene unclear. Germline CDR1 reads MDHEN; CDR2 reads SYDVKM. Trimming stripped 3 bases from V and 0 bases from J, with 12 bases between. The CDR3 has 17 amino acids. CDR3 sequence reads: CASSLQELFSGANVLTF. DNA for the CDR3: TGTGCCAGCAGTTTGCAGGAATTATTCTCTGGGGCCAACGTCCTGACTTTC.

The chain is built from TRBV5-4 and TRBJ2-7; possibly TRBD2 for D (6 bases). The CDR3 consists of 13 residues. Trimming took off 4 bases at V and 1 base at J, with 9 bases between the two ends. Germline values: CDR1 SGHNT, CDR2 YYREEE (reference sequence). CDR3 nucleotides: TGTGCCAGCAGCGGGGGGACGTCCTACGAGCAGTACTTC. This sequence encodes CASSGGTSYEQYF.

The V gene is TRBV7-9, the J gene TRBJ2-3; TRBD2 might be the D (6 bases). V gave up 6 bases and J gave up 4 bases, with 17 bases separating them. The germline V gene encodes CDR1 SEHNR and CDR2 FQNEAQ (reference sequence). The CDR3 sequence is 15 residues long. CDR3 loop: CASSEAGTPPDTQYF. CDR3 coding DNA: TGTGCCAGCAGTGAAGCCGGGACTCCCCCAGATACGCAGTATTTT.

The rearrangement links TRBV6-5 to TRBJ2-1; TRBD1 is a possible D gene (6 bases). The CDR3 has 13 residues. The ends were cut back, 4 bases at V and 9 bases at J, with 13 bases in the middle. CDR1 and CDR2 (germline): MNHEY, SVGAGI. CDR3 in amino acids: CASSLTGFFEQFF. Written as DNA, the CDR3 is TGTGCCAGCAGTTTAACAGGGTTTTTTGAGCAGTTCTTC.

The chain carries TRBV19 and TRBJ1-2, with D unclear. In germline, CDR1 is LNHDA, CDR2 SQIVND (reference sequence). The V end lost 1 base, the J end lost 0 bases, and 12 bases lay between the germline ends. There are 16 residues in the CDR3. CDR3 sequence (DNA): TGTGCCAGTAGTATAGTGAAGGCCCTAGCTAACTATGGCTACACCTTC. Encoded protein: CASSIVKALANYGYTF.

The rearrangement links TRBV4-2 to TRBJ1-2, with D unclear. CDR3 size: 17 residues. The germline CDR1 and CDR2 sequences are LGHNA and YNFKEQ. Trimming took 1 base from V and 3 from J, leaving 18 bases between them. The CDR3 DNA sequence: TGTGCCAGCAGCCAAGCATGGGTACGGCAGGTTGACTATGGCTACACCTTC. It translates to CASSQAWVRQVDYGYTF.

This chain joins TRBV2 and TRBJ1-1; no reliable D call. V lost 1 base, J lost 3 bases, and 12 bases lay in between. Germline assignment: CDR1 SNHLY and CDR2 FYNNEI. The CDR3 sequence is 15 residues long. CDR3 loop: CASSEDYVKDTEAFF. CDR3 bases: TGTGCCAGCAGTGAAGACTACGTTAAGGACACTGAAGCTTTCTTT.

This clone has just a few counts. This chain uses TRBV23-1 with TRBJ2-7; no reliable D call. TRBV23-1 is an ORF, and what it does is uncertain. This CDR3 has 17 residues. The ends were cut back, 0 bases at V and 4 bases at J, with 19 bases in the middle. The CDR3: CASSQSPPHSSAYEQYF. The CDR3 bases are TGCGCCAGCAGTCAATCGCCGCCCCATAGTTCCGCTTACGAGCAGTACTTC.

V gene TRBV11-1 combines with J gene TRBJ2-7; tentatively, D is TRBD2 (7 bases). Germline lookup yields CDR1 SGHAT and CDR2 FQDESV (reference sequence). V was shortened by 5 bases and J by 7 bases, with 18 bases between the two germline ends. The CDR3 is 14 amino acids. This chain's CDR3 is CASSIVGGAGEQYF. In nucleotides, the CDR3 is TGTGCCAGCAGCATTGTTGGGGGGGCGGGGGAGCAGTACTTC.

The V and J genes are TRBV28 and TRBJ2-7, with 7 bases that match TRBD1. Per germline, CDR1 MDHEN and CDR2 SYDVKM. The CDR3 loop spans 13 amino acids. The trim removed 2 bases at V and 4 bases at J, leaving 2 bases unmatched. The CDR3 DNA reads as TGTGCCAGCAGTTTAAGGGGGCCGTACGAGCAGTACTTC. Its translation: CASSLRGPYEQYF.

The rearrangement links TRBV7-9 to TRBJ1-1; the match to TRBD1 covers 7 bases. Germline V CDR1 and CDR2: SEHNR, FQNEAQ (reference sequence). CDR3 length: 16 residues. With 5 bases clipped from V and 6 bases from J, the junction kept 15 bases outside the gene matches. CDR3 in amino acids: CASSTPLLTGMPEAFF. Here the CDR3 DNA reads TGTGCCAGCAGCACGCCACTACTGACAGGGATGCCTGAAGCTTTCTTT.

The chain uses TRBV19 and TRBJ2-1, with D possibly being TRBD1 (6 bases). In germline, CDR1 is LNHDA, CDR2 SQIVND (reference sequence). The V end was cut by 3 bases, the J end by 9 bases, with 15 bases between. The CDR3 has 14 amino acids. The CDR3: CASSIDRWDGEQFF. In nucleotides, the CDR3 is TGTGCCAGTAGTATCGACAGGTGGGATGGTGAGCAGTTCTTC.

This clone was seen just once. As DNA, the CDR3 is TGTGCCAGCAGACTACCGGGACAGGGCTACGAGCAGTACTTC. Translation gives CASRLPGQGYEQYF. The V and J genes are TRBV6-1 and TRBJ2-7; 9 nucleotides line up with TRBD1. CDR1 and CDR2 from the germline V gene are MNHNS and SASEGT. The CDR3 is 14 amino acids. The J segment lost 3 bases and the V segment lost 6 bases, leaving 6 bases of the junction unmatched.

As DNA, the CDR3 is TGTGCCAGCAGCTTGGGGGTCAGTAGGAGTCAGCCCCAGCATTTT. This gives the protein CASSLGVSRSQPQHF. This rearrangement joins TRBV5-6 to TRBJ1-5; D is unclear. The CDR3 is 15 residues long. CDR1 and CDR2 from the germline V gene are SGHDT and YYEEEE. Trimming removed 0 bases at V and 6 bases at J, with 13 bases between.

Comments on this clone: Compared with germline, one end of the junction differs, possibly owing to a read error. The gene calls are TRBV7-2 and TRBJ2-2, with 8 bases that match TRBD1. CDR1 is SGHTA and CDR2 is FQGNSA in the germline V gene. The length of the CDR3 is 15 residues. CDR3 bases: TGCGCCAGCAGCCCGGACAGGGCCCACACCGGGGAGCTGTTTTTT. As protein: CASSPDRAHTGELFF.

The chain employs TRBV27 and TRBJ2-7, with D uncertain. This CDR3 has 15 amino acids. Germline loops: CDR1 MNHEY, CDR2 SMNVEV (reference sequence). Between the trimmed V and J ends, which lost 5 bases and 3 bases, there was a span of 17 bases. DNA for the CDR3: TGTGCCAGCAGTCTGACATCAAACCCTAACTACGAGCAGTACTTC. It is translated as CASSLTSNPNYEQYF.

CDR3 protein: CASSQDPAGSYNEQFF. The CDR3 region has the DNA TGCGCCAGCAGCCAAGATCCTGCGGGGAGCTACAATGAGCAGTTCTTC. The chain uses TRBV4-3 and TRBJ2-1; D is perhaps TRBD2 (6 bases). The CDR3 loop spans 16 amino acids. Germline CDR1 and CDR2: LGHNA and YSLEER. Trimming removed 0 bases from V and 3 bases from J, with 12 bases in between.

The V call is TRBV11-2, the J call TRBJ2-7; 12 positions match TRBD2. CDR1 and CDR2 (germline): SGHAT, FQNNGV. With V trimmed by 4 bases and J by 2 bases, 6 bases remained unmatched. This CDR3 has 16 residues. The CDR3: CASSSASGRGPYEQYF. The CDR3 DNA reads TGTGCCAGCAGCTCGGCTAGCGGGAGGGGACCCTACGAGCAGTACTTC.

The rearrangement uses TRBV7-9 and TRBJ2-7, with 8 nucleotides matching TRBD2. Unmatched junction bases numbered 9, after V lost 3 bases and J lost 2 bases. CDR1 and CDR2 from the germline V gene are SEHNR and FQNEAQ (reference sequence). The length of the CDR3 is 16 residues. Here the CDR3 DNA reads TGTGCCAGCAGCTTTAGCGGGACCAGGGCAGCCTACGAGCAGTACTTC. It yields the protein CASSFSGTRAAYEQYF. The complete variable domain, with remaining parts taken from reference TRBV7-9 and TRBJ2-7, reads DTGVSQNPRHKITKRGQNVTFRCDPISEHNRLYWYRQTLGQGPEFLTYFQNEAQLEKSRLLSDRFSAERPKGSFSTLEIQRTEQGDSAMYLCASSFSGTRAAYEQYFGPGTRLTVT.

The chain recombines TRBV6-6 with TRBJ2-4; D possibly corresponds to TRBD2 (6 bases). V gave up 8 bases and J gave up 4 bases, with 21 bases separating them. Germline values: CDR1 MNHNY, CDR2 SVGAGI (reference sequence). This CDR3 is built from 16 residues. CDR3 sequence reads: CASRGVPAGTKNIQYF. As DNA, the CDR3 is TGTGCCAGCCGCGGTGTCCCCGCCGGGACTAAAAACATTCAGTACTTC.

This chain links TRBV6-6 with TRBJ1-1; TRBD1 is a possible D gene (5 bases). Trimming took off 3 bases at V and 5 bases at J, with 16 bases between the two ends. This CDR3 has 15 amino acids. CDR1 is MNHNY, CDR2 SVGAGI, per germline (reference sequence). In DNA, the CDR3 is TGTGCCAGCAGTTATAGTGGGACTCAGAGGACTGAAGCTTTCTTT. This codes for CASSYSGTQRTEAFF.

The chain joins TRBV7-9 to TRBJ2-7; possibly TRBD2 for D (6 bases). Trimming took off 5 bases at V and 4 bases at J, with 18 bases between the two ends. The germline V gene has CDR1 SEHNR and CDR2 FQNEAQ (reference sequence). The CDR3 length is 15 residues. As DNA, the CDR3 is TGTGCCAGCAGCCCTCGAGTCGGGAGTTTGTACGAGCAGTACTTC. It encodes CASSPRVGSLYEQYF.

The chain is built from TRBV28 and TRBJ2-7; 10 bases line up with TRBD2. CDR3 length: 15 amino acids. V gave up 5 bases and J gave up 2 bases; unmatched junction bases: 6. The germline V gene encodes CDR1 MDHEN and CDR2 SYDVKM. The CDR3 DNA is TGTGCCAGCAGTCCCTTAGCGGGAGGAGCCTACGAGCAGTACTTC. It encodes CASSPLAGGAYEQYF.